Sequencing of this T cell receptor (beta chain) was carried out in a study of siplizumab effects on memory and regulatory T cells. Study results and limitations: Unstimulated subsets accounted for the mapping of only a minor share of the clones that were alloreactive.

Data came from immunoSEQ multiplex PCR; TCRdb stores just in-frame clones and leaves some out. This sample has over 95,000 clones, with just over 90% found just once. This CDR3 has 15 amino acids. Looked up from germline, CDR1 is SQVTM and CDR2 is ANQGSEA. The germline V and J ends were trimmed by 2 bases and 0 bases, with 8 bases remaining between them. Concerning this clone itself: Its matching antigen is unknown.

The source material was non-Treg CD4+ T cells sorted from blood. The TCR originated in a human donor in good health. The chain is built from TRBV29-1 and TRBJ2-6; no definite D call. DNA for the CDR3: TGCAGCGTTGAAACAGTCGGCTCTGGGGCCAACGTCCTGACTTTC. Translated: CSVETVGSGANVLTF.